This T cell receptor beta chain was sequenced in a study of type 1 regulatory T cells. As for the study in general: T-allo10 is a Tr1-enriched, alloantigen-specific CD4 T cell product made in vitro.

Via MiXCR, TCRdb re-called the reads, giving one row per CDR3 protein. The top ten clones hold around 8.1% of a sample with about 69,000 distinct CDR3 sequences, about a fifth of them seen once. The study, taken as a whole, reports: Compared with non-Tr1 cells, Tr1 cells showed a narrower TCR repertoire.

With regard to this clonotype: The target antigen is unknown.

This TCR was sampled from a human donor in good health. The material sequenced was cultured type 1 regulatory T (Tr1) cells, either the whole culture or a sorted fraction (not recorded which).

The CDR3 bases are TGTGCCAGCAGCCAAGCGGGGGCCTATGGCTACACCTTC. It yields the protein CASSQAGAYGYTF. The V call is TRBV3-1, the J call TRBJ1-2; D possibly corresponds to TRBD1 (6 bases). Germline CDR1 reads LGHDT; CDR2 reads YNNKEL (reference sequence). The CDR3 extends over 13 amino acids. Trimming cost V 1 base and J 4 bases, with 7 bases left between them.